This is a list of T cell receptor beta chains from one sample in a study of blood T cells in healthy people across ages. MiXCR, run by TCRdb on the 5' RACE reads, gives a single entry per CDR3 protein. The sample records some 1,500,000 distinct CDR3 sequences, 42% being singletons. Material for sequencing was blood. The origin of the receptors is a woman between 18 and 29 years old in good health. Each CDR3 is given with its conserved first and last residue. The D gene is left open where the match is weak. Rows may omit the clone size; those that give it use once, few, many or a size class.

clone size	D gene	V gene	J gene	CDR3 DNA	CDR3 protein
NA	NA	TRBV7-9	TRBJ1-2	TGTGCCAGCAGCCCCACCGGAGCCAGAAAAAACTATGGCTACACCTTC	CASSPTGARKNYGYTF
many	TRBD2	TRBV3-1	TRBJ2-1	TGTGCCAGCAGCCCGCTAGCGGCCAACTACAATGAGCAGTTCTTC	CASSPLAANYNEQFF
NA	TRBD1	TRBV20-1	TRBJ1-6	TGCAGTGCTAGCAACAGGGGTGGGGATTCACCCCTCCACTTT	CSASNRGGDSPLHF
many	TRBD2	TRBV29-1	TRBJ2-1	TGCAGCGTTGGCGGGAGGGCCTACAATGAGCAGTTCTTC	CSVGGRAYNEQFF
few	NA	TRBV10-1	TRBJ2-3	TGCGCCAGCAGTGGTTCGGACAGAAGCACAGATACGCAGTATTTT	CASSGSDRSTDTQYF
NA	NA	TRBV28	TRBJ1-1	TGTGCCAGCACCCTCTTCGGGGTCCGCACTGAAGCTTTCTTT	CASTLFGVRTEAFF
NA	TRBD2	TRBV20-1	TRBJ2-5	TGCAGTGCTAGAGATATAGAAACTAGCGGGATCGCTTACAATGAGCAGTACTTC	CSARDIETSGIAYNEQYF
few	NA	TRBV29-1	TRBJ1-1	TGCAGCGTTGAGAGACCGGGGACTGAAGCTTTCTTT	CSVERPGTEAFF
few	NA	TRBV20-1	TRBJ2-1	TGCAGTGCTAGAGATTGGACCTACAATGAGCAGTTCTTC	CSARDWTYNEQFF
NA	NA	TRBV12-1	TRBJ1-1	TGTGCCAGCAGCCATACAGGGGTCGGCACTGAAGCTTTCTTT	CASSHTGVGTEAFF
NA	TRBD1	TRBV28	TRBJ2-1	TGTGCCATCCCGGGACAGGGCTACAATGAGCAGTTCTTC	CAIPGQGYNEQFF
NA	NA	TRBV7-8	TRBJ1-4	TGTGCCAGCAGCCGTAGACAGCCTGAAAAACTGTTTTTT	CASSRRQPEKLFF
NA	NA	TRBV5-4	TRBJ2-3	TGTGCCAGCAGCTTGGAGCAGGGGATCGGAGATACGCAGTATTTT	CASSLEQGIGDTQYF
few	NA	TRBV27	TRBJ2-7	TGTGCCAGCAGAGACACGATCCTATCCTACGAGCAGTACTTC	CASRDTILSYEQYF
once	TRBD2	TRBV5-1	TRBJ2-2	TGCGCCAGCAGCCTGAGGACTAGCGGGAGGAGTAACACCGGGGAGCTGTTTTTT	CASSLRTSGRSNTGELFF
few	NA	TRBV5-1	TRBJ1-2	TGCGCCAGCAGCCTGGAGCCAGGGAGCTACTATGGCTACACCTTC	CASSLEPGSYYGYTF
NA	NA	TRBV20-1	TRBJ1-2	TGCAGTGCTGAGGGGTTTAACTATGGCTACACCTTC	CSAEGFNYGYTF
few	NA	TRBV10-3	TRBJ2-2	TGTGCCATCAGCGCCGGAGTTGAGGGGCTAAACACCGGGGAGCTGTTTTTT	CAISAGVEGLNTGELFF
few	NA	TRBV29-1	TRBJ2-3	TGCAGCGTCCTAGGGGGTCGCACAGATACGCAGTATTTT	CSVLGGRTDTQYF
few	NA	TRBV9	TRBJ2-7	TGTGCCAGCAGCGTAGGCGCCTCGGTACACGAGCAGTACTTC	CASSVGASVHEQYF
NA	TRBD2	TRBV6-5	TRBJ2-1	TGTGCCAGCAGTTACACGCGGACTAGCGGGGGGCCCCGGTATGAGCAGTTCTTC	CASSYTRTSGGPRYEQFF
NA	NA	TRBV10-3	TRBJ1-6	TGTGCCATCAGTGCTTTACAGAGCTCCTATAATTCACCCCTCCACTTT	CAISALQSSYNSPLHF
once	NA	TRBV3-1	TRBJ2-5	TGTGCCAGCAGCCAAGAATGGGCAGGGACTTTTAATGAGCAGTACTTC	CASSQEWAGTFNEQYF
NA	NA	TRBV28	TRBJ2-7	TGTGCCAGCAGTCACCTTGAGAGCTCCTACGAGCAGTACTTC	CASSHLESSYEQYF
NA	NA	TRBV2	TRBJ2-7	TGTGCCAGCCTTAGTTTGGCTGGGTACGAGCAGTACTTC	CASLSLAGYEQYF
once	NA	TRBV12-3/TRBV12-4	TRBJ1-6	TGTGCCAGCAGCGGGGGACCACTTGGCAATTCACCCCTCCACTTT	CASSGGPLGNSPLHF
NA	NA	TRBV20-1	TRBJ2-1	TGCAGTGCTTGCGGGGTCCTCGCGTACAATGAGCAGTTCTTC	CSACGVLAYNEQFF
NA	NA	TRBV20-1	TRBJ1-5	TGCAGTGTTAGGCGAGATGACAGCGCGAATCAGCCCCAGCATTTT	CSVRRDDSANQPQHF
NA	NA	TRBV6-5	TRBJ2-1	TGTGCCAGCAGTTACCTCCCAGGCCTAGAAGTGTTCTTC	CASSYLPGLEVFF